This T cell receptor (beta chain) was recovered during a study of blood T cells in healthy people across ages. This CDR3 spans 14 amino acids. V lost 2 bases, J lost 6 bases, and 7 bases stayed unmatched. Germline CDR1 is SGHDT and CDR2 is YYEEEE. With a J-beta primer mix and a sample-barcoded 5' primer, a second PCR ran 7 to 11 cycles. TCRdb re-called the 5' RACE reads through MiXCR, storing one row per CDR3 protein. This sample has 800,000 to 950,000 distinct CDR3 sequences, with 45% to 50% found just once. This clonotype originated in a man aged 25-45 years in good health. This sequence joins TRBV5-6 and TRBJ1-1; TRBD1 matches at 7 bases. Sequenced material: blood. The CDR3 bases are TGTGCCAGCAGCTTTAGACAGGGTGTGCCTGAAGCTTTCTTT. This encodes CASSFRQGVPEAFF.